The source of this T cell receptor (beta chain) is a study of Graves' ophthalmopathy and Graves' hyperthyroidism. Notes on the study in general: Blood also held most thyroid clonotypes expanded above 0.001 frequency. Stable hyperthyroidism and ophthalmopathy were told apart by a 13-signature model, which achieved just over 85% sensitivity and 65% to 83% specificity.

Trimming cost V 5 bases and J 2 bases; bases outside gene matches: 5. Germline-derived CDR1 and CDR2 are SGHAT and FQDESV (reference sequence). The CDR3 loop spans 16 amino acids. The sample holds a few counts of this clonotype. Antigen: not known. The sequenced template was RNA, covering the TCR beta CDR3 region. HTBI primers were employed in first-round RT-PCR, then a second-round multiplex PCR followed. MiXCR was run by TCRdb on the multiplex PCR reads, yielding one entry per CDR3 protein. The sample holds approximately 460,000 distinct CDR3 sequences, over 13% seen once. Active ophthalmopathy (CAS at least 3, NOSPECS at least 4), lasting under 3 months.

The source is a woman in her thirties with Graves' ophthalmopathy. The chain combines TRBV11-1 with TRBJ2-6; 8 bases match TRBD2. The sample comprised blood. CDR3 bases: TGTGCCAGCAGCACCACCGGGGGGGCTGGGGCCAACGTCCTGACTTTC. Translation: CASSTTGGAGANVLTF.